A single sample is the source of the 10 T cell receptor beta chains below, sequenced in a study of long-term antiretroviral therapy in people with HIV. This was the immunoSEQ v3.0 assay at survey level. Only in-frame clones appear in the TCRdb table, and some are missing; sequencing was by immunoSEQ multiplex PCR. The sample lists roughly 6,500 clones; 70% to 90% were seen once. The starting material was unsorted PBMCs, obtained 3.7 years after starting antiretroviral therapy. These receptors originate from a woman in her forties or fifties with HIV.

The chain is built from TRBV4-3 and TRBJ2-7, with unresolved D. From germline, CDR1 is LGHNA and CDR2 YSLEER. The V end was cut by 1 base, the J end by 7 bases, with 17 bases between. The CDR3 runs to 15 residues. This CDR3 reads CASSQGPYPPGEQYF. CDR3 in DNA: TGCGCCAGCAGCCAAGGTCCCTACCCCCCGGGTGAGCAGTACTTC.

A single count supports this clone. This chain links TRBV9 with TRBJ2-1; 11 nucleotides align to TRBD2. Germline CDR1 and CDR2: SGDLS and YYNGEE. V lost 4 bases to trimming and J lost 7 bases; unmatched junction nucleotides: 7. This CDR3 contains 15 residues. CDR3 residues: CASSPIAGGNNEQFF. DNA of the CDR3: TGTGCCAGCAGCCCAATAGCGGGAGGGAATAATGAGCAGTTCTTC.

This rearrangement joins TRBV7-2 to TRBJ1-1, with D unclear. This CDR3 is built from 13 residues. V shed 1 base and J shed 3 bases, with 6 bases lying between them. From germline, CDR1 is SGHTA and CDR2 FQGNSA. The CDR3 bases are TGTGCCAGCAGCTTAGAATTGTACACTGAAGCTTTCTTT. Translated: CASSLELYTEAFF.

The gene calls are TRBV7-9 and TRBJ2-3, with D possibly matching TRBD2 (5 bases). The germline V and J ends were trimmed by 4 bases and 1 base, with 6 bases remaining between them. CDR1 is SEHNR, CDR2 FQNEAQ, per germline (reference sequence). This CDR3 spans 13 amino acids. The CDR3: CASSYGGTDTQYF. DNA of the CDR3: TGTGCCAGCAGCTACGGGGGCACAGATACGCAGTATTTT.

The chain carries TRBV6-5 and TRBJ2-1; tentatively, D is TRBD1 or TRBD2 (5 bases each). Trimming took 0 bases from V and 7 from J, leaving 16 bases between them. CDR1 MNHEY and CDR2 SVGAGI come from the germline V gene. This CDR3 spans 16 amino acids. CDR3 DNA: TGTGCCAGCAGTTACTCGTCAGGGACGGTTGGGAATGAGCAGTTCTTC. Its translation: CASSYSSGTVGNEQFF.

The CDR3: CASSRTGDRFF. CDR3 coding DNA: TGTGCCAGCAGCCGGACCGGGGATAGGTTCTTT. The chain carries TRBV28 and TRBJ1-1, with D hard to call. Deletions cut 6 bases from V and 14 bases from J, with 16 bases between. The germline V gene has CDR1 MDHEN and CDR2 SYDVKM. This CDR3 comprises 11 residues.

J is TRBJ2-3 and V is TRBV7-9, with 8 bases identical to TRBD2. Germline CDR1 is SEHNR and CDR2 is FQNEAQ (reference sequence). V lost 5 bases to trimming and J lost 3 bases; unmatched junction nucleotides: 10. The CDR3 runs 16 residues. The CDR3 here is CASSLYAGGRTDTQYF. The CDR3 nucleotides are TGTGCCAGCAGCCTCTACGCGGGAGGAAGAACAGATACGCAGTATTTT.

This chain joins TRBV5-3 and TRBJ2-7, with 10 bases identical to TRBD1. TRBV5-3 counts as an open reading frame of uncertain function. V trimming: 5 bases; J trimming: 0 bases; junction bases outside the gene matches: 5. This CDR3 is 15 amino acids long. The CDR3 coding sequence is TGTGCCAGAAGACAGACAGGGGGCTTCTCCTACGAGCAGTACTTC. Its protein product is CARRQTGGFSYEQYF.

By share, this clone counts as large. The J gene is TRBJ2-7, the V gene TRBV4-2; 8 nucleotides align to TRBD2. CDR1 LGHNA and CDR2 YNFKEQ come from the germline V gene. The CDR3 totals 16 residues. V lost 1 base, J lost 5 bases, and 10 bases stayed unmatched. CDR3 in amino acids: CASSQGSSGSIDEQYF. The CDR3 nucleotides read TGTGCCAGCAGCCAAGGGTCGAGCGGGAGTATCGACGAGCAGTACTTC.

The rearrangement links TRBV7-2 to TRBJ2-7; 14 bases align to TRBD2. CDR1 SGHTA and CDR2 FQGNSA come from the germline V gene. Trimming removed 5 bases from V and 8 bases from J; junction bases left unmatched: 5. The CDR3 sequence is 14 residues long. Here the CDR3 reads CASSTGLAGGKQYF. The CDR3, as DNA: TGTGCCAGCAGCACAGGACTAGCGGGAGGAAAGCAGTACTTC. Based on the CDR3 plus reference TRBV7-2 and TRBJ2-7, the full variable domain is GAGVSQSPSNKVTEKGKDVELRCDPISGHTALYWYRQSLGQGLEFLIYFQGNSAPDKSGLPSDRFSAERTGGSVSTLTIQRTQQEDSAVYLCASSTGLAGGKQYFGPGTRLTVT.